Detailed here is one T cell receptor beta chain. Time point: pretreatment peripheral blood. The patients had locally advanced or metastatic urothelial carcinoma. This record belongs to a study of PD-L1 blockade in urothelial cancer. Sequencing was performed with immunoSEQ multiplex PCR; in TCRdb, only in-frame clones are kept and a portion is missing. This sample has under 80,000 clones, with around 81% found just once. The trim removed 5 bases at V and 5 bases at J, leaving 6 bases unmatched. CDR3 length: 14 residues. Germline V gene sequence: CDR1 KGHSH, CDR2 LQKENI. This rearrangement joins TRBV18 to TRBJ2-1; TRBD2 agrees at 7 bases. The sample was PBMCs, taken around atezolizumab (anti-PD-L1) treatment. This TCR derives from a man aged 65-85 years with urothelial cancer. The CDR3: CASSSTGTNNEQFF. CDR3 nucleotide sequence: TGTGCCAGCTCATCCACCGGGACTAACAATGAGCAGTTCTTC. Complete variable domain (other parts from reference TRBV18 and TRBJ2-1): NAGVMQNPRHLVRRRGQEARLRCSPMKGHSHVYWYRQLPEEGLKFMVYLQKENIIDESGMPKERFSAEFPKEGPSILRIQQVVRGDSAAYFCASSSTGTNNEQFFGPGTRLTVL.